This record concerns one TCR beta chain sequence. Its antigen is undetermined. These data come from a study of cytomegalovirus exposure and HLA in healthy donors. Notes on the study in general: Investigators reported approximately 170 TCR beta chains as tied to cytomegalovirus.

This CDR3 comprises 16 residues. Germline V gene sequence: CDR1 SNHLY, CDR2 FYNNEI. Between the trimmed V and J ends, which lost 5 bases and 1 base, there was a span of 17 bases. Primers included in the PCR were 60 Vbeta and 13 Jbeta primers. The assay was immunoSEQ multiplex PCR, and TCRdb's table has in-frame clones only and misses some. This sample has some 110,000 clones; around 70% occur once, and the top ten carry 1.6%. Sequencing was done on a sample of PBMCs. The sequence came from a woman aged 18-29 years in good health and CMV-seronegative. The gene calls are TRBV2 and TRBJ1-1, with D possibly TRBD1 on 6 matching bases. The CDR3 DNA reads TGTGCCAGCAGTCTTCGAAGGGGACAACCGAACACTGAAGCTTTCTTT. Its translation is CASSLRRGQPNTEAFF.